The 19 T cell receptor beta chains below come from one sample, sequenced in a study of blood T cells in healthy people across ages. The second PCR ran roughly 6 to 11 cycles with a sample-barcoded 5' primer and J-beta primers. MiXCR was run by TCRdb on the 5' RACE reads, yielding one entry per CDR3 protein. The repertoire holds about 780,000 distinct CDR3 sequences, with more than 35% as singletons. Specimen: blood. These receptors were taken from a man older than 75 in good health.

This clonotype has more than one count but fewer than ten. The rearrangement uses TRBV5-1 and TRBJ2-5; TRBD1 matches at 7 bases. CDR1 and CDR2 (germline): SGHRS, YFSETQ. CDR3 length equals 16 residues. J was trimmed by 0 bases and V by 2 bases; bases with no gene match: 7. CDR3 amino acids: CASSFRRQGDQETQYF. The CDR3 DNA reads TGCGCCAGCAGCTTCCGGAGACAGGGTGACCAAGAGACCCAGTACTTC. The variable domain in full, completed from reference TRBV5-1 and TRBJ2-5, reads KAGVTQTPRYLIKTRGQQVTLSCSPISGHRSVSWYQQTPGQGLQFLFEYFSETQRNKGNFPGRFSGRQFSNSRSEMNVSTLELGDSALYLCASSFRRQGDQETQYFGPGTRLLVL.

In this sample, this clonotype turned up a few times. This sequence joins TRBV3-1 and TRBJ2-7; tentative D call: TRBD2 (5 bases). The germline CDR1 and CDR2 sequences are LGHDT and YNNKEL (reference sequence). This CDR3 has 13 amino acids. Trimming removed 0 bases at V and 6 bases at J, with 9 bases between. This CDR3 is CASSQERAREQYF. In nucleotides, the CDR3 is TGTGCCAGCAGCCAAGAGCGGGCTCGCGAGCAGTACTTC.

The chain carries TRBV29-1 and TRBJ2-1; 7 bases match TRBD2. The V gene end was trimmed by 3 bases and the J gene end by 1 base; junction bases not matched to a gene: 15. The germline V gene has CDR1 SQVTM and CDR2 ANQGSEA. CDR3 length equals 18 residues. The CDR3 sequence: CSVDRHVGGIRSYNEQFF. For the CDR3, the DNA is TGCAGCGTTGATCGGCACGTGGGAGGGATTCGGTCCTACAATGAGCAGTTCTTC.

Of note for this clonotype: A much larger clonotype is one base distant, so this may be a read error. The V call is TRBV2, the J call TRBJ2-1; D uncertain. The CDR3 contains 12 residues. Germline lookup yields CDR1 SNHLY and CDR2 FYNNEI. CDR3 coding DNA: TGTGCCAGCAGGGAAGGGTGGAATGAGCAGTTCTTC. It yields the protein CASREGWNEQFF.

The genes are TRBV5-5 and TRBJ2-5, with D possibly TRBD2 on 5 matching bases. CDR3 length equals 15 residues. In germline, CDR1 is SGHKS, CDR2 YYEKEE (reference sequence). Trimming pared 4 bases from V and 1 base from J, leaving 14 bases between. This chain's CDR3 is CASSRGTGTQETQYF. The CDR3 DNA is TGTGCCAGCAGCCGAGGTACGGGAACCCAAGAGACCCAGTACTTC. Filled out from reference TRBV5-5 and TRBJ2-5, the complete variable domain reads DAGVTQSPTHLIKTRGQQVTLRCSPISGHKSVSWYQQVLGQGPQFIFQYYEKEERGRGNFPDRFSARQFPNYSSELNVNALLLGDSALYLCASSRGTGTQETQYFGPGTRLLVL.

This chain joins TRBV6-1 and TRBJ1-2, with a possible D match to TRBD1 (5 bases). The CDR3 runs to 14 residues. Trimming pared 6 bases from V and 8 bases from J, leaving 19 bases between. Germline assignment: CDR1 MNHNS and CDR2 SASEGT. The CDR3 coding sequence is TGTGCCAGCAGCGTCTCCGGGACCCCTCAGGGCTACACCTTC. It encodes CASSVSGTPQGYTF.

In its sample, this clonotype was seen a few times. A much bigger clone sits one base away, suggesting this may be a read error. V and J are TRBV5-6 and TRBJ1-2; possibly TRBD1 for D (6 bases). V was cut by 0 bases and J by 4 bases, with 13 bases left in between. Germline values: CDR1 SGHDT, CDR2 YYEEEE. The CDR3 is 15 residues long. In DNA form, the CDR3 reads TGTGCCAGCAGCTTGGGGCAGGGGCTCACCTATGGCTACACCTTC. Translated, it gives CASSLGQGLTYGYTF.

At least ten counts were recorded for this clonotype. The chain links TRBV20-1 to TRBJ2-1; 8 positions match TRBD2. V gave up 0 bases and J gave up 3 bases; unmatched junction bases: 1. CDR1 and CDR2 from the germline V gene are DFQATT and SNEGSKA (reference sequence). This CDR3 spans 14 amino acids. The chain's CDR3 is CSAREREGYNEQFF. The CDR3 region has the DNA TGCAGTGCTAGAGAACGGGAGGGCTACAATGAGCAGTTCTTC.

This chain connects TRBV18 to TRBJ2-7; D ambiguous. This CDR3 is built from 14 residues. V shed 6 bases and J shed 1 base, with 13 bases lying between them. Germline lookup yields CDR1 KGHSH and CDR2 LQKENI. The CDR3: CASSWASRSYEQYF. The CDR3 DNA reads as TGTGCCAGCTCCTGGGCTAGTCGGTCCTACGAGCAGTACTTC. The full variable domain, rest sourced from reference TRBV18 and TRBJ2-7, is NAGVMQNPRHLVRRRGQEARLRCSPMKGHSHVYWYRQLPEEGLKFMVYLQKENIIDESGMPKERFSAEFPKEGPSILRIQQVVRGDSAAYFCASSWASRSYEQYFGPGTRLTVT.

This clonotype has just one count. V usage is TRBV27 and J usage is TRBJ2-4; D remains unclear. The closer fit of TRBJ2-7 to the DNA end suggests the J call may be wrong. The CDR3 consists of 15 residues. Germline loops: CDR1 MNHEY, CDR2 SMNVEV (reference sequence). This chain's CDR3 is CASSLYGSTGDEQYF. The CDR3, as DNA: TGTGCCAGCAGTCTATACGGGTCGACTGGCGACGAGCAGTACTTC.

The chain recombines TRBV29-1 with TRBJ2-5; the match to TRBD2 covers 8 bases. The CDR3 has 14 residues. J was trimmed by 2 bases and V by 5 bases; bases with no gene match: 7. Per the germline V gene, CDR1 is SQVTM and CDR2 is ANQGSEA. The CDR3 DNA is TGCAGCGTTCGTCAGCGGGGGTTACAAGAGACCCAGTACTTC. This translates into CSVRQRGLQETQYF.

The genes are TRBV5-1 and TRBJ2-2, with 10 bases lining up with TRBD1. Trimming took 0 bases from V and 6 from J; bases not matched to a gene: 5. The CDR3 spans 16 residues. From germline, CDR1 is SGHRS and CDR2 YFSETQ. As DNA, the CDR3 is TGCGCCAGCAGCTTGGGACAGGGGGCGCAGGCCGGGGAGCTGTTTTTT. Protein product: CASSLGQGAQAGELFF.

The chain is built from TRBV20-1 and TRBJ2-3, with 11 bases identical to TRBD2. From germline, CDR1 is DFQATT and CDR2 SNEGSKA (reference sequence). The CDR3 totals 15 residues. J was trimmed by 0 bases and V by 5 bases; bases with no gene match: 4. CDR3 sequence: CSAPRLAGSTDTQYF. CDR3 coding DNA: TGCAGTGCTCCTAGACTAGCGGGAAGCACAGATACGCAGTATTTT.

The chain combines TRBV7-2 with TRBJ2-1, with D unresolved. CDR3 size: 13 residues. The ends were cut back, 5 bases at V and 6 bases at J, with 11 bases in the middle. Germline values: CDR1 SGHTA, CDR2 FQGNSA. In DNA form, the CDR3 reads TGTGCCAGCAGCGCCGGGCAATTCAATGAGCAGTTCTTC. Translating it yields CASSAGQFNEQFF.

V and J are TRBV21-1 and TRBJ2-5. TRBV21-1 is assigned pseudogene status. The CDR3 sequence is 15 residues long. CDR3 sequence (DNA): TGTGCCAGCAGCAAAGCTTGGGCGGTCCAAGAGACCCAGTACTTC. It yields the protein CASSKAWAVQETQYF.

This clonotype has just a few counts. The J gene is TRBJ2-3, the V gene TRBV28, with 7 positions matching TRBD2. Germline loops: CDR1 MDHEN, CDR2 SYDVKM. CDR3 length equals 16 residues. The V and J ends lost 3 bases and 2 bases, in that order; junction bases with no gene match: 8. CDR3 sequence: CASSFDQSGITDTQYF. CDR3 sequence (DNA): TGTGCCAGCAGTTTTGACCAAAGCGGGATCACAGATACGCAGTATTTT.

This rearrangement joins TRBV9 to TRBJ1-2; weak D call: TRBD1 (5 bases). V lost 0 bases and J lost 5, with 14 bases in between. The germline CDR1 and CDR2 sequences are SGDLS and YYNGEE. The CDR3 spans 15 residues. The DNA for the CDR3 is TGTGCCAGCAGCGTAGACCCAAGCCAGGGATATGGCTACACCTTC. This encodes CASSVDPSQGYGYTF.

As regards this clonotype: An end of the junction differs from the germline gene, which may be a read error. This chain connects TRBV4-2 to TRBJ2-5; D is unclear. The CDR3 totals 15 residues. CDR1 is LGHNA, CDR2 YNFKEQ, per germline. CDR3 amino acids: CAGSSGDRNYNEQYF. The CDR3 DNA reads as TGTGCCGGCAGCTCTGGAGATAGAAACTACAATGAGCAGTACTTC.

Points on this clonotype: It may be a read error: a sequence one base away is much more abundant. The chain is built from TRBV7-2 and TRBJ2-1; weak D call: TRBD1 (6 bases). Germline CDR1 reads SGHTA; CDR2 reads FQGNSA. The CDR3 has 15 residues. The V end lost 1 base, the J end lost 6 bases, and 13 bases lay between the germline ends. The CDR3 coding sequence is TGTGCCAGCAGCTTAGAAGGGGGACCCTGCAATGAGCAGTTCTTC. Residues: CASSLEGGPCNEQFF.